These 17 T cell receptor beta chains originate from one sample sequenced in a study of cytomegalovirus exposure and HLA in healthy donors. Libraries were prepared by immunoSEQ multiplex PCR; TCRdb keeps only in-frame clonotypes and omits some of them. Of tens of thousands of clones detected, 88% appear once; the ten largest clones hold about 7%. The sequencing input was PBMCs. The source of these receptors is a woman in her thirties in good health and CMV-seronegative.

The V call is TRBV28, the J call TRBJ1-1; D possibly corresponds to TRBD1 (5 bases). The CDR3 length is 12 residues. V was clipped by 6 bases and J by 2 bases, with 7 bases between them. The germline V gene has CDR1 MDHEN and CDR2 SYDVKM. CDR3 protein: CASSQGNTEAFF. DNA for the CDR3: TGTGCCAGCAGCCAGGGAAACACTGAAGCTTTCTTT.

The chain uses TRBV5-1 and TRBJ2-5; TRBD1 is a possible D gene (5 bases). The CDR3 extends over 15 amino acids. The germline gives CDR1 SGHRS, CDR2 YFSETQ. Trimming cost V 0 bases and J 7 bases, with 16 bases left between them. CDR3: CASSLGQGRPGTQYF. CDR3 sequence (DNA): TGCGCCAGCAGCTTGGGGCAGGGCCGACCTGGGACCCAGTACTTC. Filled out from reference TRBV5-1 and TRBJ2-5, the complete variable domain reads KAGVTQTPRYLIKTRGQQVTLSCSPISGHRSVSWYQQTPGQGLQFLFEYFSETQRNKGNFPGRFSGRQFSNSRSEMNVSTLELGDSALYLCASSLGQGRPGTQYFGPGTRLLVL.

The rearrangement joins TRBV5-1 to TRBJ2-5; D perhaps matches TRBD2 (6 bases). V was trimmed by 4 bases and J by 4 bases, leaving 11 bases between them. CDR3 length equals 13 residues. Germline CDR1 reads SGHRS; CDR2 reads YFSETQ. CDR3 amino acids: CASSLLAAETQYF. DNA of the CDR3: TGCGCCAGCAGCCTACTAGCCGCAGAGACCCAGTACTTC.

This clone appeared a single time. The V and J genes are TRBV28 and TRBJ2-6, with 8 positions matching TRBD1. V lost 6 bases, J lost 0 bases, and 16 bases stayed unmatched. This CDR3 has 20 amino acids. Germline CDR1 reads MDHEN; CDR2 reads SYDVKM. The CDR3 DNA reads TGTGCCAGCAGCCCCAGATTAAAGACAGGGGTTAGCTCTGGGGCCAACGTCCTGACTTTC. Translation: CASSPRLKTGVSSGANVLTF.

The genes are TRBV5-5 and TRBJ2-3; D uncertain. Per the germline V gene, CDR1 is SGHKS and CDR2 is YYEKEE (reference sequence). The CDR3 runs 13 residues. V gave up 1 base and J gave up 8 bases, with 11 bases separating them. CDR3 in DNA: TGTGCCAGCAGCTTGCTTGAAGCGTCTACGCAGTATTTT. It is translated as CASSLLEASTQYF.

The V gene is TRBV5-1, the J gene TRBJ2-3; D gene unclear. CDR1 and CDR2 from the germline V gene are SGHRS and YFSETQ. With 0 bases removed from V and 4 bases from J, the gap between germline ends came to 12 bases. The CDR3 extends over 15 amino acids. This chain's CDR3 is CASSLDRLRSDTQYF. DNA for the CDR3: TGCGCCAGCAGCTTGGATCGCCTACGTTCAGATACGCAGTATTTT.

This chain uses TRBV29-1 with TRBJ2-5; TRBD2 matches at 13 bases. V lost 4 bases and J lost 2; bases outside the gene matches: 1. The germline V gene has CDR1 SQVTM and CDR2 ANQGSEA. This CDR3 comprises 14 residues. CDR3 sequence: CSVGLAGGQETQYF. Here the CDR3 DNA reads TGCAGCGTTGGACTAGCGGGAGGACAAGAGACCCAGTACTTC. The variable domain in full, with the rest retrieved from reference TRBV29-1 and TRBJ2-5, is SAVISQKPSRDICQRGTSLTIQCQVDSQVTMMFWYRQQPGQSLTLIATANQGSEATYESGFVIDKFPISRPNLTFSTLTVSNMSPEDSSIYLCSVGLAGGQETQYFGPGTRLLVL.

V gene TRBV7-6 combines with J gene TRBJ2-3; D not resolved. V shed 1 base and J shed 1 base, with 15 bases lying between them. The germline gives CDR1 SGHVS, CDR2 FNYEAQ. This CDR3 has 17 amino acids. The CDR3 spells CASSLEVPAIRTDTQYF. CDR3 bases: TGTGCCAGCAGCTTAGAGGTTCCAGCGATTCGCACAGATACGCAGTATTTT.

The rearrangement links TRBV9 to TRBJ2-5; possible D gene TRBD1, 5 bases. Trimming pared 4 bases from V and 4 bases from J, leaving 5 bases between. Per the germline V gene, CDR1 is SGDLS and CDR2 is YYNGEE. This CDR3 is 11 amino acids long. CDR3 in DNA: TGTGCCAGCAGCAGGGGAGAGACCCAGTACTTC. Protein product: CASSRGETQYF.

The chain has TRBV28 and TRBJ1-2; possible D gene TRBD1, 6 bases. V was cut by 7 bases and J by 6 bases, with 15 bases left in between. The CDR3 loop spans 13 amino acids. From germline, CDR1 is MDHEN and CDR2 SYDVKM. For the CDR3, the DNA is TGTGCCAGCACCAGGGACATCTCTGATGGCTACACCTTC. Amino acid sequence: CASTRDISDGYTF.

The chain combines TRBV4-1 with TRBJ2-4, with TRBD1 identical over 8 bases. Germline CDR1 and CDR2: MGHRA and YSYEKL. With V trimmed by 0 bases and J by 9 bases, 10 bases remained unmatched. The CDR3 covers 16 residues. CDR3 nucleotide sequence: TGCGCCAGCAGCCAAGATATAGGGCAGGGGGCGACCATTCAGTACTTC. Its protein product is CASSQDIGQGATIQYF.

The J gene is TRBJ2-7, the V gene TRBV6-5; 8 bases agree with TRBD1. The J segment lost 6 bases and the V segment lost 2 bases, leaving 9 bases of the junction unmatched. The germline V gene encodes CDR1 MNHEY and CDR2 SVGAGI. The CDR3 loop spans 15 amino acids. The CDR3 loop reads CASSYSTRGQGEQYF. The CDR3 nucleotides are TGTGCCAGCAGTTACAGTACCAGGGGGCAGGGCGAGCAGTACTTC.

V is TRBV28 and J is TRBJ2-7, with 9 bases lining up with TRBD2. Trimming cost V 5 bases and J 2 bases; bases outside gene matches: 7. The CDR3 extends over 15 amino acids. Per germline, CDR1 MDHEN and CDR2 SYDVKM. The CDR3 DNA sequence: TGTGCCAGCAGTCAGACTAGCGGAGGAACCTACGAGCAGTACTTC. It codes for CASSQTSGGTYEQYF.

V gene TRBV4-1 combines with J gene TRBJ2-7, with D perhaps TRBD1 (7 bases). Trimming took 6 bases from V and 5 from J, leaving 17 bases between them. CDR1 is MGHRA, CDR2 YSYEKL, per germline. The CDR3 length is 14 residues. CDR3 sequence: CASRAGGFGDEQYF. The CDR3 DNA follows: TGCGCCAGCAGGGCAGGGGGGTTCGGGGACGAGCAGTACTTC.

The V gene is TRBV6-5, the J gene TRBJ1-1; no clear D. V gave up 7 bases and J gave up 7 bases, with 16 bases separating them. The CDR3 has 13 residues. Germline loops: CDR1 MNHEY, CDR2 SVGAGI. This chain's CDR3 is CASTNSKQNEAFF. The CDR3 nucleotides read TGTGCCAGCACCAACAGTAAGCAGAATGAAGCTTTCTTT.

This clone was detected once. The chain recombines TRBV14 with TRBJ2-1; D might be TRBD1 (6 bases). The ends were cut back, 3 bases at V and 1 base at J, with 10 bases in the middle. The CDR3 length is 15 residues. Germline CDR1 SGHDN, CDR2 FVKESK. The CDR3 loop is CASSQNRVSYNEQFF. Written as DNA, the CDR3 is TGTGCCAGCAGCCAGAACAGGGTGTCCTACAATGAGCAGTTCTTC.

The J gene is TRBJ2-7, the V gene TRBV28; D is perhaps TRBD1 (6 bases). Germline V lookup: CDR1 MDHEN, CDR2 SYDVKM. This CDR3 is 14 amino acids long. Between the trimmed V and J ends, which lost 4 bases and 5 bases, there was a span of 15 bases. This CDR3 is CASSSPGDVHEQYF. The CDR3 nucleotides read TGTGCCAGCAGTTCCCCAGGGGACGTCCACGAGCAGTACTTC.